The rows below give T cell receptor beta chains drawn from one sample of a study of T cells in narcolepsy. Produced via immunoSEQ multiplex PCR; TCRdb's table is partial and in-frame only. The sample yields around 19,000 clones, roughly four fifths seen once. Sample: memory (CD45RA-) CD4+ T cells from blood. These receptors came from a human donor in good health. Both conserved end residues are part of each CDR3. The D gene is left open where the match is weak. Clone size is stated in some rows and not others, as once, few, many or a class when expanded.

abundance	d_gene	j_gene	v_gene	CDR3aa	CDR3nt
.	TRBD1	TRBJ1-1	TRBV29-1	CSDLRTGNTEAFF	TGCAGCGATCTACGGACAGGGAACACTGAAGCTTTCTTT
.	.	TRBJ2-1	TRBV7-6	CASSLNNEQFF	TGTGCCAGCAGCCTCAACAATGAGCAGTTCTTC
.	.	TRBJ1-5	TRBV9	CASSVTPNQPQHF	TGTGCCAGCAGCGTAACCCCTAATCAGCCCCAGCATTTT
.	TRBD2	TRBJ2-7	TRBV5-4	CASSRLAAPREQYF	TGTGCCAGCAGCAGACTAGCGGCCCCACGCGAGCAGTACTTC
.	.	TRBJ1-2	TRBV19	CATSRVDYGYTF	TGTGCCACCTCTAGGGTCGACTATGGCTACACCTTC
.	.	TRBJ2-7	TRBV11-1	CASRLEDSFYEQYF	TGTGCCAGCAGGTTAGAGGACAGTTTCTACGAGCAGTACTTC
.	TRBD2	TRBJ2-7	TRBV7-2	CASSSAGTTYEQYF	TGTGCCAGCAGCTCAGCCGGGACTACCTACGAGCAGTACTTC
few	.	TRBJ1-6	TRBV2	CASRRQPSSYNSPLHF	TGTGCCAGCAGGAGACAGCCGAGCTCCTATAATTCACCCCTCCACTTT
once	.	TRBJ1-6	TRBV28	CASVGTEGHKNSPLHF	TGTGCCAGCGTAGGAACCGAGGGGCACAAAAATTCACCCCTCCACTTT
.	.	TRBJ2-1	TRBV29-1	CSAQGGVSRESNNEQFF	TGCAGCGCCCAGGGGGGAGTCTCGCGGGAGTCGAACAATGAGCAGTTCTTC
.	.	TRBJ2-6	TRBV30	CAWRSGANVLTF	TGTGCCTGGAGATCTGGGGCCAACGTCCTGACTTTC
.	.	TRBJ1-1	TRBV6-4	CASSDSQGTAFF	TGTGCCAGCAGTGACTCCCAGGGTACGGCTTTCTTT
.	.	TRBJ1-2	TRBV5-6	CASSSRYEGTGIYGYTF	TGTGCCAGCAGCTCCCGCTATGAAGGGACGGGAATTTATGGCTACACCTTC
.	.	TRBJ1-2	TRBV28	CAGLGQTYGYTF	TGTGCCGGCCTCGGACAGACCTATGGCTACACCTTC
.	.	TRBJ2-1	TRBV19	CASSIGESYNEQFF	TGTGCCAGTAGTATCGGAGAGTCCTACAATGAGCAGTTCTTC
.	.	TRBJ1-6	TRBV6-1	CASSSDRGSPLHF	TGTGCCAGCAGTTCAGACAGAGGGTCACCCCTCCACTTT
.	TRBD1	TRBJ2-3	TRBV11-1	CASSWGRGLDTDTQYF	TGTGCCAGCAGCTGGGGAAGGGGGCTTGACACAGATACGCAGTATTTT
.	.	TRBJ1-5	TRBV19	CASSIFSRPNQPQHF	TGTGCCAGTAGTATCTTCAGCAGGCCCAATCAGCCCCAGCATTTT
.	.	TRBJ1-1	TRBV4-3	CASSLDRGGYTEAFF	TGCGCCAGCAGCCTGGACCGGGGGGGCTACACTGAAGCTTTCTTT
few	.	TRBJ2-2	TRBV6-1	CASSEEGGRTGELFF	TGTGCCAGCAGTGAAGAGGGGGGCAGGACCGGGGAGCTGTTTTTT
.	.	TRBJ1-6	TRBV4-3	CASSQDLNDSPLHF	TGCGCCAGCAGCCAAGATCTGAACGATTCACCCCTCCACTTT
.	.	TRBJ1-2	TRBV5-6	CASSQGVINYGYTF	TGTGCCAGCAGCCAAGGTGTCATAAACTATGGCTACACCTTC
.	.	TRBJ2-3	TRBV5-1	CASSLYGGLPNTDTQYF	TGCGCCAGCAGCTTATATGGGGGGCTCCCTAACACAGATACGCAGTATTTT
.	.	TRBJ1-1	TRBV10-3	CAISDHTEAFF	TGTGCCATCAGTGATCACACTGAAGCTTTCTTT
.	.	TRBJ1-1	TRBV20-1	CSASRTVEAFF	TGCAGTGCTAGTCGGACGGTTGAAGCTTTCTTT
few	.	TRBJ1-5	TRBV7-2	CASSSNRNQPQHF	TGTGCCAGCAGCTCTAACAGAAATCAGCCCCAGCATTTT
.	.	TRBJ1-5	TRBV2	CASSPENSNQPQHF	TGTGCCAGCAGTCCGGAGAATAGCAATCAGCCCCAGCATTTT
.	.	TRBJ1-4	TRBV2	CASRWTETGLEKLFF	TGTGCCAGCCGATGGACCGAAACCGGCCTGGAAAAACTGTTTTTT
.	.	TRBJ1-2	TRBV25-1	CASSRGDYGYTF	TGTGCCAGCAGCAGGGGTGACTATGGCTACACCTTC
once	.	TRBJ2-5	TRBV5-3	CARSQPRGGETQYF	TGTGCCAGAAGCCAGCCCAGGGGTGGCGAGACCCAGTACTTC
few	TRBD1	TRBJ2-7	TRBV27	CASSLYRDRPYEQYF	TGTGCCAGCAGTTTATACCGGGACAGGCCCTACGAGCAGTACTTC
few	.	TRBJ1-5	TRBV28	CAAVTGSNQPQHF	TGTGCCGCCGTGACAGGTAGCAATCAGCCCCAGCATTTT
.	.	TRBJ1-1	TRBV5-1	CASSLADMNTEAFF	TGCGCCAGCAGCTTGGCGGACATGAACACTGAAGCTTTCTTT
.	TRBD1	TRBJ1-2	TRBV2	CASSEAAGGANGYTF	TGTGCCAGCAGTGAAGCAGCAGGGGGCGCTAATGGCTACACCTTC
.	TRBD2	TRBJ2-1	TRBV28	CANSGGSSNEQFF	TGTGCCAACAGCGGGGGGAGTAGCAATGAGCAGTTCTTC
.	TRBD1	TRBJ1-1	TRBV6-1	CASSAKPGQGGRAFF	TGTGCCAGCAGTGCAAAGCCCGGACAGGGGGGACGGGCTTTCTTT
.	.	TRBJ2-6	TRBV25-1	CASSDVTSGANVLTF	TGTGCCAGCAGTGATGTTACCTCTGGGGCCAACGTCCTGACTTTC
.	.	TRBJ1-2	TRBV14	CASSQGFGYTF	TGTGCCAGCAGCCAAGGGTTTGGCTACACCTTC
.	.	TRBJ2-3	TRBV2	CASRSDSTDTQYF	TGTGCCAGCCGTTCGGACAGCACAGATACGCAGTATTTT
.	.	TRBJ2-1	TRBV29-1	CSVANNEQFF	TGCAGCGTTGCTAACAATGAGCAGTTCTTC
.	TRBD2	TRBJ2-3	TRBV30	CATAGTSGADTQYF	TGTGCCACAGCCGGGACTAGCGGTGCAGATACGCAGTATTTT
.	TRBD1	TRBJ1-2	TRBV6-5	CASSPGQGTYGYTF	TGTGCCAGCAGTCCCGGACAGGGCACCTATGGCTACACCTTC
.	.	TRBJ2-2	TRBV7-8	CASSYNPVNTGELFF	TGTGCCAGCAGCTATAATCCGGTGAACACCGGGGAGCTGTTTTTT
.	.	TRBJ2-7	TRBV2	CASSEFEGGAYEQYF	TGTGCCAGCAGTGAATTTGAAGGAGGGGCCTACGAGCAGTACTTC
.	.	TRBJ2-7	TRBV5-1	CASQVPDSSYEQYF	TGCGCCAGCCAGGTCCCAGACAGTTCCTACGAGCAGTACTTC
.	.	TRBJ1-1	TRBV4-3	CASSRGRWQGKNTEAFF	TGCGCCAGCAGCCGAGGGAGGTGGCAGGGGAAAAACACTGAAGCTTTCTTT
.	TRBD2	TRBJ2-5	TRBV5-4	CASSLGGSGGQETQYF	TGTGCCAGCAGCTTGGGAGGTAGCGGGGGACAAGAGACCCAGTACTTC
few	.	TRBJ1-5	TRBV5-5	CASSIPPSNQPQHF	TGTGCCAGCAGCATCCCCCCTAGCAATCAGCCCCAGCATTTT
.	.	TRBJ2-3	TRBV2	CASSPNSDTQYF	TGTGCCAGCAGTCCTAACTCAGATACGCAGTATTTT
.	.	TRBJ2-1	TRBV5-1	CASSLVGVRDEQFF	TGCGCCAGCAGCTTGGTCGGGGTGAGGGATGAGCAGTTCTTC
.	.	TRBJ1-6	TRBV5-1	CARTLTGINSPLHF	TGCGCCAGGACATTGACAGGAATTAATTCACCCCTCCACTTT
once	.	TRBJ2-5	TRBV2	CASSATEQETQYF	TGTGCCAGCAGTGCGACAGAACAAGAGACCCAGTACTTC
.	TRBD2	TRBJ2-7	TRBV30	CASHPGGDEQYF	TGTGCCTCCCACCCGGGGGGGGACGAGCAGTACTTC
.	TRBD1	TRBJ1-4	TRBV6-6	CASRNPQGYEEKLFF	TGTGCCAGCAGGAACCCACAGGGGTATGAGGAAAAACTGTTTTTT
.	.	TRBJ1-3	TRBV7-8	CASSLVPRRGNTIYF	TGTGCCAGCAGCTTAGTTCCCCGACGGGGAAACACCATATATTTT
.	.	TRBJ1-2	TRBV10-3	CAISESAGITNYGYTF	TGTGCCATCAGTGAGTCTGCTGGGATTACTAACTATGGCTACACCTTC
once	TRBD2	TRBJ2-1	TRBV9	CASSLLADGYNEQFF	TGTGCCAGCAGCTTACTAGCGGATGGATACAATGAGCAGTTCTTC
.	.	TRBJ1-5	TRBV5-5	CASSFRMVSQFGNQPQHF	TGTGCCAGCAGCTTTCGAATGGTGTCGCAGTTCGGCAATCAGCCCCAGCATTTT
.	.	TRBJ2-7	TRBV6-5	CASSYELGGLSYEQYF	TGTGCCAGCAGTTATGAACTTGGGGGACTCTCCTACGAGCAGTACTTC